The entry below describes one TCR beta chain. The specificity of this receptor is unknown. Per-nucleotide qualities are absent, and no much larger clonotype sits a single base away. The method was the immunoSEQ multiplex PCR assay. Drawn from immuneACCESS, this table holds only the in-frame rearrangements with V and J called that TCRdb kept. Clones are partly lost; checked studies trace under half to an unresolved V gene and leave the rest unexplained. The sample records 100,000 to 110,000 clones, roughly nine tenths of which are singletons. Of the sample, over 15% is held by the ten largest clones. The CDR3 runs 13 amino acids, cysteine and phenylalanine included. Solely the CDR3 DNA is kept, with 39 bases framed from the first base. Via the germline V gene, CDR1 is SQVTM and CDR2 ANQGSEA. Cut back by 3 bases and 3 bases, the V and J ends lie 9 bases apart. The record originates from a study of control samples from healthy donors and cancer patients (TCRdb year 2020).

Sample: blood. The chain joins TRBV29-1 to TRBJ2-1; the D gene cannot be named for sure. The clonotype originates from a woman between 45 and 65 years old in good health. The CDR3 reads as follows: CSVDKSFYNEQFF. The nucleotides are TGCAGCGTTGACAAGTCCTTCTACAATGAGCAGTTCTTC.